The sample holds a few counts of the clone carrying this T cell receptor (beta chain). Its antigen is currently unknown. The record originates from a study of cytomegalovirus exposure and HLA in healthy donors. Study-wide context: Earlier, 110 million or so unique TCR beta sequences were recovered from roughly 170 million T cells by an analysis.

Findings of the study overall: Further analysis, carried out later, found HLA-associated TCR beta chains more clonally expanded than equally common other chains. Association of a missense DCLRE1C variant with TCR beta V- and J-gene trimming was reported in a later analysis.

The CDR3 sequence is 16 residues long. Germline V gives CDR1 SGHDT, CDR2 YYEEEE. The trim removed 4 bases at V and 5 bases at J, leaving 9 bases unmatched. It was with 60 Vbeta and 13 Jbeta primers that the PCR ran. Profiled with immunoSEQ multiplex PCR; TCRdb holds only in-frame clones, not every one. The sample carries 150,000 to 200,000 clones, approximately 81% recorded once. The receptor comes from a man between 18 and 35 years old in good health and CMV-seropositive. This chain links TRBV5-6 with TRBJ1-1, with TRBD1 matching 12 bases. The sequenced sample was PBMCs. Here the CDR3 reads CASSLRDRGRGTEAFF. DNA for the CDR3: TGTGCCAGCAGCCTCCGGGACAGGGGGCGAGGTACTGAAGCTTTCTTT.